In its sample, the clone carrying this TCR beta chain was seen a few times. The ends lost 7 bases at V and 5 bases at J; junction bases unmatched: 7. The V gene's germline CDR1 is LGHDT and CDR2 YNNKEL (reference sequence). The length of the CDR3 is 14 residues. The entry originates in a study of blood T cell repertoires in COVID-19. Researchers sorted participants into cohorts using their self-reported clinical history. Using immunoSEQ multiplex PCR, the repertoire was profiled, and TCRdb retains in-frame clones only, with some absent. The table shows 200,000 to 300,000 clones, with around nine tenths occurring only once.

Source material: PBMCs or T cells enriched from blood (not recorded which). This TCR derives from a woman aged 30 to 39 who had recovered from COVID-19. This chain links TRBV3-1 (or the pseudogene TRBV3-2) with TRBJ1-3, with TRBD1 matching 8 bases. The CDR3 sequence: CASTTGQARNTIYF. The CDR3 nucleotides read TGTGCCAGCACCACGGGACAGGCCAGAAACACCATATATTTT.